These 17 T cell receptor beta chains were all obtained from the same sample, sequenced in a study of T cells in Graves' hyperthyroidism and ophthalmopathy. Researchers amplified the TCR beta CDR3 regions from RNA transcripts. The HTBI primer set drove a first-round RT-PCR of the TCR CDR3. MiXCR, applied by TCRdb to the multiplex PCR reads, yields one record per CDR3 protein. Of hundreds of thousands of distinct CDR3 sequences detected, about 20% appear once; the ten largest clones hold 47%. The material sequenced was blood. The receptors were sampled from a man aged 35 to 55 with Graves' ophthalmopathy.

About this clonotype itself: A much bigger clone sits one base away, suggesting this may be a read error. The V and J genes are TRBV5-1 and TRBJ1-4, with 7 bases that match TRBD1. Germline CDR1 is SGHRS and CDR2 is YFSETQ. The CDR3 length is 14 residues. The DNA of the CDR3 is TGCGCCAGCAGGTTCGGGACAGTGAATGAAGAACTGTTTTTT. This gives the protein CASRFGTVNEELFF. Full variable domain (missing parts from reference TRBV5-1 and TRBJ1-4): KAGVTQTPRYLIKTRGQQVTLSCSPISGHRSVSWYQQTPGQGLQFLFEYFSETQRNKGNFPGRFSGRQFSNSRSEMNVSTLELGDSALYLCASRFGTVNEELFFGSGTQLSVL.

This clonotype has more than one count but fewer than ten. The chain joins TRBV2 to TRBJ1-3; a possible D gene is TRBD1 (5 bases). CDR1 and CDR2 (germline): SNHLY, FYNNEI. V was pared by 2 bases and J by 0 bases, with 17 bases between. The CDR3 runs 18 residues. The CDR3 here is CASSESENRKSSGNTIYF. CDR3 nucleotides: TGTGCCAGCAGTGAATCTGAGAACAGGAAAAGCTCTGGAAACACCATATATTTT.

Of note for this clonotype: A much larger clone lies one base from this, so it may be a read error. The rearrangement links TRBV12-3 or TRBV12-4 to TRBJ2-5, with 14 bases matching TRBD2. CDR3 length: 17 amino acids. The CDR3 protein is CAGRRLAGGPVEETQYF. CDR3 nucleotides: TGTGCCGGCAGGCGACTAGCGGGGGGGCCGGTCGAGGAGACCCAGTACTTC.

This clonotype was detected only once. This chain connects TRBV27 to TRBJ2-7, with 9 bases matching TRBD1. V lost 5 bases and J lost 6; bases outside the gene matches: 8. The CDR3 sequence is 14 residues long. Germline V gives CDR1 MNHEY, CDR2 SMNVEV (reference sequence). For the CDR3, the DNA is TGTGCCAGCAGTGGGACAGGGCGGAGGTCCGAGCAGTACTTC. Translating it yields CASSGTGRRSEQYF.

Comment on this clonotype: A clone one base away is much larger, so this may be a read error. Written as DNA, the CDR3 is TGTGCCAGCTCACCCCGTCGGGCACGCGAGACCCAGTACTTC. As protein: CASSPRRARETQYF. The chain is built from TRBV18 and TRBJ2-5; no reliable D call. The CDR3 sequence is 14 residues long. Deletions cut 3 bases from V and 5 bases from J, with 13 bases between. Germline-derived CDR1 and CDR2 are KGHSH and LQKENI.

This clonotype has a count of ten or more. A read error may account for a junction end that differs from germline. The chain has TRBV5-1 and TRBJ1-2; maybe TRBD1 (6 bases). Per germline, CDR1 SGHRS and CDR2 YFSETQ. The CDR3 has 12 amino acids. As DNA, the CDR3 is TGTGCCAGCAGCCCGGACAGCTATGGCTACACCTTC. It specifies CASSPDSYGYTF.

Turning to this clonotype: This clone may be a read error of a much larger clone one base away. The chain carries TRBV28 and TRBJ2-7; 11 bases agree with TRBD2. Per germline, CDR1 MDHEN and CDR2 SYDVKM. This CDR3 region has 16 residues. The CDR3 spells CTSSSRGGTSGYEQYF. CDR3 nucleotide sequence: TGTACCAGCAGTTCGCGGGGGGGGACTAGCGGCTACGAGCAGTACTTC.

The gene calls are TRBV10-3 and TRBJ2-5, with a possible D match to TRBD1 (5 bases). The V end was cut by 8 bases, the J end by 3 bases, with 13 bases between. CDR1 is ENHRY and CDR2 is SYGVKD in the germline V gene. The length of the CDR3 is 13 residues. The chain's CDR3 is CAIGARPEETQYF. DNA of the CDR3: TGTGCCATCGGGGCACGACCCGAAGAGACCCAGTACTTC.

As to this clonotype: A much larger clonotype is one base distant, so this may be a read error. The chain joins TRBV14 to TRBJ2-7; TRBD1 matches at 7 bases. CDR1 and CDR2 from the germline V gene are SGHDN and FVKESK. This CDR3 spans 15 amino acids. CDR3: CAGSQTQGTLHEQYF. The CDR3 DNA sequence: TGTGCCGGCAGCCAAACACAGGGGACCCTTCACGAGCAGTACTTC. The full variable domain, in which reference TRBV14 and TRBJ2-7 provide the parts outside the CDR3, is EAGVTQFPSHSVIEKGQTVTLRCDPISGHDNLYWYRRVMGKEIKFLLHFVKESKQDESGMPNNRFLAERTGGTYSTLKVQPAELEDSGVYFCAGSQTQGTLHEQYFGPGTRLTVT.

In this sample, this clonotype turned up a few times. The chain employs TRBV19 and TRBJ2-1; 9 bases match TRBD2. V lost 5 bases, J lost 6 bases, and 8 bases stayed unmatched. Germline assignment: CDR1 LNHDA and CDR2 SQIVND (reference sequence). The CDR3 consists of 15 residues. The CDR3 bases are TGTGCCAGTAGTTCTACTAGCGGGTGGGGCAATGAGCAGTTCTTC. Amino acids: CASSSTSGWGNEQFF.

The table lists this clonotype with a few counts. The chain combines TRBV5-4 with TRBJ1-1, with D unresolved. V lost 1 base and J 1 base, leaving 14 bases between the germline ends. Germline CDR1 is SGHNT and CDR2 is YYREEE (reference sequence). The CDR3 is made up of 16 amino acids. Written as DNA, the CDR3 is TGTGCCAGCAGCTTGATGATCGGGCAGCCGAACACTGAAGCTTTCTTT. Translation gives CASSLMIGQPNTEAFF.

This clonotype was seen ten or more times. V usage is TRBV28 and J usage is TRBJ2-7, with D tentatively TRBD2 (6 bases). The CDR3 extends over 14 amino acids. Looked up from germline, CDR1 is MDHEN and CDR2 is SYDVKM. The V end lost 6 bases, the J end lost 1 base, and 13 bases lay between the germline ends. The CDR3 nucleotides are TGTGCCAGCAGACAGCCAGGGACTTCCTACGAGCAGTACTTC. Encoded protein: CASRQPGTSYEQYF.

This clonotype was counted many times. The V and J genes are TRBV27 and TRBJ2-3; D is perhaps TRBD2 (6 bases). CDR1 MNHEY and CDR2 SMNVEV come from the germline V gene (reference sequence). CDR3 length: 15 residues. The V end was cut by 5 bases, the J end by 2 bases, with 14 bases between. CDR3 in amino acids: CASSPRDSDTDTQYF. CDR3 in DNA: TGTGCCAGCAGTCCACGGGACTCTGACACAGATACGCAGTATTTT.

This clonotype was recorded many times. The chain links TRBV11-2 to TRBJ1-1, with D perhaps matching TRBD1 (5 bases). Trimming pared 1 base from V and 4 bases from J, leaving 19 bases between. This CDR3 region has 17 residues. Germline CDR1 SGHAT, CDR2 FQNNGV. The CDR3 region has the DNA TGTGCCAGCAGCTTAGGCAGACGGGGCCCGGGCGTCACTGAAGCTTTCTTT. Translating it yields CASSLGRRGPGVTEAFF.

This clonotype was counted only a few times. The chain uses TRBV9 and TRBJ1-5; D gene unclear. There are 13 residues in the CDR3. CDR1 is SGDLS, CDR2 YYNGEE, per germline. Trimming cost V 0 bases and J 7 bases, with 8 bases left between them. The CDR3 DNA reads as TGTGCCAGCAGCGTAGATCCTAGGCAGCCCCAGCATTTT. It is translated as CASSVDPRQPQHF.

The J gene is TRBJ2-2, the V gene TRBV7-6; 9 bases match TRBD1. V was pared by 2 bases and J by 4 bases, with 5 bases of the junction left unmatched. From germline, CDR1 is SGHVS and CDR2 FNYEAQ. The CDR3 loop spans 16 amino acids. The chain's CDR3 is CASSLRQGEFTGELFF. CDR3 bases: TGTGCCAGCAGCTTAAGACAGGGGGAGTTCACCGGGGAGCTGTTTTTT.

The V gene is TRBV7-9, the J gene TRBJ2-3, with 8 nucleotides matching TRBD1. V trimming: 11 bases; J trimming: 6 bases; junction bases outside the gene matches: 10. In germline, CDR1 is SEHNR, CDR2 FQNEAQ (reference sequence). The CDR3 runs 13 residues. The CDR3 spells CAGETGAGDTQYF. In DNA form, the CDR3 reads TGTGCCGGAGAGACAGGGGCGGGCGATACGCAGTATTTT.